The TCR beta chain under discussion was sequenced for a study of blood T cell repertoires in COVID-19 (dated by TCRdb to the early 2020s). Regarding the complete study: Samples from collaborators originated in the United States, Italy and Spain and spanned both the acute and convalescent phases of COVID-19. Sample metadata almost always included a de-identified subject ID, COVID-19 status, age in years and sex. Samples came from the ongoing ImmuneRACE study (first 160 participants) plus 1,254 subjects from 6 global collaborators. The material from the prospective study consisted of cDNA or gDNA derived from T cells, B-cell-depleted T cells, or PBMCs. Where available, HLA class I and class II types were taken from metadata supplied by the sample provider and were not determined by assay-based typing. Subjects who had been exposed to COVID-19, were actively infected with it, or had recovered from it provided the deeply sampled blood TCRbeta repertoires that made up the dataset. The repertoires were released in a freely available public database meant as a resource for research on the immune response to SARS-CoV-2.

As concerns this clone: No cognate antigen has been identified for it. No qualities accompany the bases; no much larger clone lies one base away.

Enrolling through a virtual design, the prospective study's participants ranged in age from roughly 18 to 89 years and lived across roughly 23 United States geographic areas. In the prospective study, participants were assigned to cohorts based on the clinical history participants reported in a screening survey and a study questionnaire. For ImmuneRACE Cohort 3, a participant was defined as recovered based on two consecutive negative NP/OP PCR tests, clearance by a healthcare professional, or resolution of symptoms. Mobile phlebotomists in the prospective study collected whole blood, serum and a nasopharyngeal or oropharyngeal swab from every participant. Participants in the prospective study had the option to provide additional blood draws and questionnaires over a roughly 2-month period. Before DNA extraction, prospective study blood samples were shipped either frozen or at room temperature.

The CDR3 contains 17 residues, cysteine and phenylalanine counted. CDR3 DNA only is kept here, 51 bases in frame from base 1. Trimming takes 2 bases from V and 0 bases from J, and the germline ends sit 15 bases apart. The germline V gene provides CDR1 SGHRS and CDR2 YFSETQ. Study-level results and caveats: Clinical and demographic metadata were provided uncurated, with the amount varying by source and participant.

The immunoSEQ Assay, a bias-controlled multiplex PCR, was used to amplify TCRbeta CDR3 regions from genomic DNA. The original pipeline was this. The number of nucleated cells in each sample was estimated from the amplification of reference gene primers within the assay. Sequence reads were collapsed and filtered to measure the absolute abundance of every unique TCRbeta CDR3 rearrangement. Productive Simpson clonality was computed per sample as the square root of Simpson's diversity index over productive rearrangements. The source is immuneACCESS, and TCRdb retained only in-frame sequences with V and J called. Part of the clones is not carried over; for the studies checked, unresolved V genes explain less than half of this, and the remainder is unexplained. V and J calls plus clone size are reproduced from that table; the DNA served to infer D and trimming. This sample comprises approximately 310,000 clones, approximately 85% of them detected only once. The top ten clones comprise more than 2% of the sample.

In this chain, TRBV5-1 is recombined with TRBJ1-3; perhaps TRBD1 is the D gene, with 5 bases matching. Sequencing input: PBMCs or T cells enriched from blood (not recorded which). This clonotype was sampled from a man aged 25-45 years who had recovered from COVID-19. The CDR3 here reads CASSLGFRARSGNTIYF. The DNA is TGCGCCAGCAGCTTAGGGTTCAGGGCCCGCTCTGGAAACACCATATATTTT.